A single sample is the source of the 23 T cell receptor beta chains below, sequenced in a study of identifying expanded T cells in peripheral blood. TCRdb's table, derived via immunoSEQ multiplex PCR, lists solely in-frame clones and lacks some. The data show some 120,000 clones, 84% seen once. Sequencing used blood. These receptors came from a person aged 18 to 75 in good health.

The chain links TRBV27 to TRBJ1-3, with 7 bases identical to TRBD1. Trimming removed 8 bases from V and 9 bases from J; junction bases left unmatched: 4. The CDR3 runs 11 residues. Germline V lookup: CDR1 MNHEY, CDR2 SMNVEV (reference sequence). The DNA for the CDR3 is TGTGCCAGCCGGACAGGAGGCACCATATATTTT. Translated: CASRTGGTIYF.

V usage is TRBV5-6 and J usage is TRBJ1-2; D ambiguous. CDR3 length equals 12 residues. Trimming stripped 4 bases from V and 0 bases from J, with 4 bases between. Germline V gene sequence: CDR1 SGHDT, CDR2 YYEEEE. DNA for the CDR3: TGTGCCAGCAGCCCAGCTAACTATGGCTACACCTTC. It codes for CASSPANYGYTF.

The V call is TRBV2, the J call TRBJ1-1, with TRBD1 matching over 7 bases. The V segment lost 8 bases and the J segment 1 base; nucleotides outside the gene matches: 4. Germline CDR1 reads SNHLY; CDR2 reads FYNNEI. The CDR3 runs 13 residues. CDR3 residues: CASARDRNTEAFF. The CDR3 DNA reads as TGTGCCAGCGCCCGGGACAGGAACACTGAAGCTTTCTTT.

The rearrangement links TRBV4-1 to TRBJ2-1; TRBD2 matches at 7 bases. Germline V lookup: CDR1 MGHRA, CDR2 YSYEKL. The junction had 6 bases not matched to a gene; V was cut back by 8 bases and J by 5 bases. The CDR3 contains 13 residues. CDR3 in DNA: TGCGCCAGCGTGGGAGGGAGGGACAATGAGCAGTTCTTC. Translation: CASVGGRDNEQFF.

This rearrangement joins TRBV5-1 to TRBJ1-2, with D perhaps matching TRBD1 (6 bases). Trimming took off 3 bases at V and 6 bases at J, with 15 bases between the two ends. Germline V gene data show CDR1 as SGHRS and CDR2 as YFSETQ. This CDR3 has 14 amino acids. The CDR3 DNA is TGCGCCAGCAGCTCCTTAGGGGGGCGTGATGGCTACACCTTC. Its protein product is CASSSLGGRDGYTF. Variable domain in full (rest from reference TRBV5-1 and TRBJ1-2): KAGVTQTPRYLIKTRGQQVTLSCSPISGHRSVSWYQQTPGQGLQFLFEYFSETQRNKGNFPGRFSGRQFSNSRSEMNVSTLELGDSALYLCASSSLGGRDGYTFGSGTRLTVV.

The gene calls are TRBV5-1 and TRBJ1-1; D not certain. The V gene's germline CDR1 is SGHRS and CDR2 YFSETQ. CDR3 length: 15 amino acids. The V end was cut by 1 base, the J end by 5 bases, with 15 bases between. The CDR3 loop reads CASSLKRLLKTEAFF. The CDR3 coding sequence is TGCGCCAGCAGCTTGAAAAGGCTACTAAAAACTGAAGCTTTCTTT.

The chain couples TRBV6-5 to TRBJ1-4; tentative D call: TRBD1 (6 bases). The CDR3 extends over 15 amino acids. V dropped 4 bases and J dropped 2 bases, with 11 bases sitting between them. Germline lookup yields CDR1 MNHEY and CDR2 SVGAGI. For the CDR3, the DNA is TGTGCCAGCAGTTCAGGGGCAGGTACTAATGAAAAACTGTTTTTT. Protein product: CASSSGAGTNEKLFF.

This clone was seen just once. This chain uses TRBV6-5 with TRBJ1-1; 8 bases align to TRBD1. The CDR3 consists of 13 residues. Unmatched junction bases numbered 3, after V lost 7 bases and J lost 2 bases. Germline values: CDR1 MNHEY, CDR2 SVGAGI. CDR3: CASTGQANTEAFF. CDR3 sequence (DNA): TGTGCCAGCACGGGACAGGCCAACACTGAAGCTTTCTTT.

J is TRBJ1-4 and V is TRBV9, with D possibly TRBD1 on 6 matching bases. This CDR3 comprises 16 residues. V lost 3 bases and J lost 10, with 22 bases in between. Germline loops: CDR1 SGDLS, CDR2 YYNGEE. The CDR3 DNA follows: TGTGCCAGCAGCGACCACAGGGAAGCAACCGGGGGAAAACTGTTTTTT. Translated: CASSDHREATGGKLFF.

The rearrangement joins TRBV7-2 to TRBJ2-7, with 7 nucleotides matching TRBD1. V lost 5 bases, J lost 0 bases, and 7 bases stayed unmatched. Germline V gene lookup returns CDR1 SGHTA and CDR2 FQGNSA. There are 15 residues in the CDR3. In DNA form, the CDR3 reads TGTGCCAGCAGCCAAACCAGGGGGACCTCCTACGAGCAGTACTTC. This codes for CASSQTRGTSYEQYF. The entire variable domain, with the rest obtained from reference TRBV7-2 and TRBJ2-7, is as follows: GAGVSQSPSNKVTEKGKDVELRCDPISGHTALYWYRQSLGQGLEFLIYFQGNSAPDKSGLPSDRFSAERTGGSVSTLTIQRTQQEDSAVYLCASSQTRGTSYEQYFGPGTRLTVT.

In this sample, this clone turned up once. The chain couples TRBV9 to TRBJ1-2; D might be TRBD1 (6 bases). From germline, CDR1 is SGDLS and CDR2 YYNGEE. The CDR3 has 14 residues. V was trimmed by 0 bases and J by 10 bases, leaving 16 bases between them. The CDR3 DNA sequence: TGTGCCAGCAGCGTAGCGGCCGCAGGGGACGTCTACACCTTC. Its protein product is CASSVAAAGDVYTF. Supplemented by reference TRBV9 and TRBJ1-2, the full variable domain reads DSGVTQTPKHLITATGQRVTLRCSPRSGDLSVYWYQQSLDQGLQFLIQYYNGEERAKGNILERFSAQQFPDLHSELNLSSLELGDSALYFCASSVAAAGDVYTFGSGTRLTVV.

V and J are TRBV7-8 and TRBJ1-1, with D unclear. In germline, CDR1 is SGHVS, CDR2 FQNEAQ. The CDR3 is 15 residues long. The V and J ends lost 4 bases and 6 bases respectively, with 18 bases between them. The CDR3 is CASSSTSLGYSEAFF. The CDR3 DNA is TGTGCCAGCAGCTCCACCAGCCTGGGCTACTCTGAAGCTTTCTTT.

The chain uses TRBV4-3 and TRBJ2-7; possibly TRBD2 for D (6 bases). Trimming cost V 1 base and J 3 bases, with 19 bases left between them. CDR3 length: 17 amino acids. Germline CDR1 is LGHNA and CDR2 is YSLEER. The CDR3 loop is CASSQVRPLADFYEQYF. The CDR3 DNA sequence: TGCGCCAGCAGCCAAGTCCGGCCCTTAGCGGATTTCTACGAGCAGTACTTC.

The chain uses TRBV2 and TRBJ2-3; TRBD1 agrees at 8 bases. The CDR3 loop spans 17 amino acids. Germline loops: CDR1 SNHLY, CDR2 FYNNEI. V gave up 6 bases and J gave up 3 bases; unmatched junction bases: 14. This CDR3 reads CASRAGQGMLRTDTQYF. The CDR3 DNA sequence: TGTGCCAGCAGGGCTGGACAGGGAATGTTGCGGACAGATACGCAGTATTTT.

This rearrangement joins TRBV11-2 to TRBJ1-2, with 7 bases fitting TRBD1. This CDR3 is built from 14 residues. Germline V gives CDR1 SGHAT, CDR2 FQNNGV. The V segment lost 1 base and the J segment 8 bases; nucleotides outside the gene matches: 7. The CDR3 reads CASSLVTGVSGYTF. DNA for the CDR3: TGTGCCAGCAGCTTAGTCACAGGGGTAAGCGGCTACACCTTC.

This chain links TRBV10-2 with TRBJ2-7, with D perhaps being TRBD1 or TRBD2 (5 bases each). The V and J ends lost 2 bases and 5 bases respectively, with 10 bases between them. There are 13 residues in the CDR3. Per the germline V gene, CDR1 is WSHSY and CDR2 is SAAADI. CDR3 in amino acids: CASSEGTSHEQYF. CDR3 sequence (DNA): TGCGCCAGCAGTGAGGGGACGAGCCACGAGCAGTACTTC.

In nucleotides, the CDR3 is TGTGCCAGCAGCTTAGCGCACGGTAATCAGCCCCAGCATTTT. Amino acid sequence: CASSLAHGNQPQHF. V usage is TRBV7-2 and J usage is TRBJ1-5, with no clear D. The V and J ends lost 0 bases and 4 bases respectively, with 7 bases between them. The CDR3 is 14 amino acids. Looked up from germline, CDR1 is SGHTA and CDR2 is FQGNSA.

This clone was found a few times. The V and J genes are TRBV11-2 and TRBJ1-1; unclear D gene. The V end was cut by 3 bases, the J end by 1 base, with 3 bases between. The CDR3 totals 12 residues. Germline V gene sequence: CDR1 SGHAT, CDR2 FQNNGV. This CDR3 is CASSFRNTEAFF. Here the CDR3 DNA reads TGTGCCAGCAGCTTTAGGAACACTGAAGCTTTCTTT.

The chain has TRBV5-4 and TRBJ1-3; 7 bases fit TRBD1. This CDR3 is 16 amino acids long. The junction had 8 bases not matched to a gene; V was cut back by 1 base and J by 4 bases. Germline V gene sequence: CDR1 SGHNT, CDR2 YYREEE (reference sequence). The CDR3 region is CASSLMPTGLGNTIYF. DNA of the CDR3: TGTGCCAGCAGCTTGATGCCGACAGGGTTAGGAAACACCATATATTTT.

V gene TRBV7-8 combines with J gene TRBJ2-3; D gene uncertain. V was trimmed by 1 base and J by 2 bases, leaving 1 base between them. The CDR3 loop spans 12 amino acids. Germline lookup yields CDR1 SGHVS and CDR2 FQNEAQ. DNA for the CDR3: TGTGCCAGCAGCTTAGACACAGATACGCAGTATTTT. Protein product: CASSLDTDTQYF.

This clone has only one observation. The V gene is TRBV21-1, the J gene TRBJ1-1. TRBV21-1 is termed a pseudogene. This CDR3 spans 14 amino acids. CDR3 sequence: CASSARSFNTEAFF. The CDR3 coding sequence is TGTGCCAGCAGCGCAAGAAGTTTTAACACTGAAGCTTTCTTT.

CDR3 residues: CASRKTGAYEQYF. Here the CDR3 DNA reads TGTGCCAGCAGGAAGACAGGGGCCTACGAGCAGTACTTC. The rearrangement joins TRBV6-1 to TRBJ2-7, with TRBD1 matching 8 bases. The V gene's germline CDR1 is MNHNS and CDR2 SASEGT. J gave up 2 bases and V 6 bases, and 3 bases lay outside the gene matches. This CDR3 spans 13 amino acids.

This sequence joins TRBV7-9 and TRBJ1-1; D unresolved. The CDR3 runs 13 residues. V lost 8 bases to trimming and J lost 5 bases, with 15 bases between them. The V gene's germline CDR1 is SEHNR and CDR2 FQNEAQ (reference sequence). CDR3 protein: CASGGREETEAFF. CDR3 nucleotides: TGTGCCAGCGGTGGGAGGGAGGAGACTGAAGCTTTCTTT.